The rows below give T cell receptor beta chains drawn from one sample of a study of cytomegalovirus exposure and HLA in healthy donors. Measured with immunoSEQ multiplex PCR; TCRdb has only the in-frame clones, and not every one. The data contain 60,000 to 90,000 clones, roughly 70% of them singletons. Source material: PBMCs. These receptors were collected from a woman in her fifties or sixties in good health and CMV-seropositive. The CDR3 runs from the conserved cysteine through the conserved F or W. Fields, in order: CDR3 DNA, CDR3 protein, D gene, J gene, CDR3 length, clone size, V gene. D genes are given only for firm matches. Where a row states a size, it is once, few, many or the class of an expanded clone; other rows omit it.

CDR3 DNA: TGTGCCAGCTCACCACTCGCGGGGGCCTTCTACGAGCAGTACTTC
CDR3 protein: CASSPLAGAFYEQYF
D gene: -
J gene: TRBJ2-7
CDR3 length: 15
clone size: once
V gene: TRBV18

CDR3 DNA: TGTGCCAGCAGCTTGGACAGGGGGGTTTTCACAGATACGCAGTATTTT
CDR3 protein: CASSLDRGVFTDTQYF
D gene: TRBD1
J gene: TRBJ2-3
CDR3 length: 16
clone size: -
V gene: TRBV5-4

CDR3 DNA: TGCGCCAGCAGCTATACAGGGTTGGACGGCTCCCTCCACTTT
CDR3 protein: CASSYTGLDGSLHF
D gene: -
J gene: TRBJ1-6
CDR3 length: 14
clone size: few
V gene: TRBV4-3

CDR3 DNA: TGTGCCAGCAGTACGCGGGGCGAGACCCAGTACTTC
CDR3 protein: CASSTRGETQYF
D gene: -
J gene: TRBJ2-5
CDR3 length: 12
clone size: -
V gene: TRBV27

CDR3 DNA: TGTGCCAGCAGCACCCCGACAGGGTCGCTCAACGAGCAGTACTTC
CDR3 protein: CASSTPTGSLNEQYF
D gene: TRBD1
J gene: TRBJ2-7
CDR3 length: 15
clone size: -
V gene: TRBV7-2

CDR3 DNA: TGTGCCAGCACAGCTAACTATGGCTACACCTTC
CDR3 protein: CASTANYGYTF
D gene: -
J gene: TRBJ1-2
CDR3 length: 11
clone size: -
V gene: TRBV28

CDR3 DNA: TGTGGGGGACAAACCTACACTGAAGCTTTCTTT
CDR3 protein: CGGQTYTEAFF
D gene: -
J gene: TRBJ1-1
CDR3 length: 11
clone size: -
V gene: TRBV20-1

CDR3 DNA: TGTGCCAGCAGCATGCAGGGGGCGCAAAGTTTTAACTATGGCTACACCTTC
CDR3 protein: CASSMQGAQSFNYGYTF
D gene: TRBD1
J gene: TRBJ1-2
CDR3 length: 17
clone size: -
V gene: TRBV5-6

CDR3 DNA: TGTGCCAGCACTAAGCAGGCGAGAGCTGAAGCTTTCTTT
CDR3 protein: CASTKQARAEAFF
D gene: -
J gene: TRBJ1-1
CDR3 length: 13
clone size: -
V gene: TRBV5-5

CDR3 DNA: TGTGCCAGCAGTTCACACGCAGGGGGTTATACCTACGAGCAGTACTTC
CDR3 protein: CASSSHAGGYTYEQYF
D gene: TRBD1
J gene: TRBJ2-7
CDR3 length: 16
clone size: -
V gene: TRBV28

CDR3 DNA: TGCGCCAGCAGCCAGGGTCCCGCGGACAGGAGCACTGAAGCTTTCTTT
CDR3 protein: CASSQGPADRSTEAFF
D gene: TRBD1
J gene: TRBJ1-1
CDR3 length: 16
clone size: -
V gene: TRBV4-1

CDR3 DNA: TGTGCCAGCAGCTTGGGCGGGGGGTACCAAGAGACCCAGTACTTC
CDR3 protein: CASSLGGGYQETQYF
D gene: TRBD2
J gene: TRBJ2-5
CDR3 length: 15
clone size: -
V gene: TRBV5-4

CDR3 DNA: TGTGCCAGCAGTTCAGCGGGGGGGGACACAGATACGCAGTATTTT
CDR3 protein: CASSSAGGDTDTQYF
D gene: TRBD2
J gene: TRBJ2-3
CDR3 length: 15
clone size: -
V gene: TRBV28

CDR3 DNA: TGTGCCAGTAATACACAGGGGCGGGGCGGGGAGCTGTTTTTT
CDR3 protein: CASNTQGRGGELFF
D gene: -
J gene: TRBJ2-2
CDR3 length: 14
clone size: -
V gene: TRBV19

CDR3 DNA: TGTGCCAGTAGTTGGGGGACAGGCCGCTACGAGCAGTACTTC
CDR3 protein: CASSWGTGRYEQYF
D gene: TRBD1
J gene: TRBJ2-7
CDR3 length: 14
clone size: -
V gene: TRBV19

CDR3 DNA: TGCGCCAGCAGCGCAAACCAGGGTCTCCTCTATGGCTACACCTTC
CDR3 protein: CASSANQGLLYGYTF
D gene: -
J gene: TRBJ1-2
CDR3 length: 15
clone size: -
V gene: TRBV5-1

CDR3 DNA: TGTGCCAGCAGTGAAATCGGGACTTCAGACACTGAAGCTTTCTTT
CDR3 protein: CASSEIGTSDTEAFF
D gene: -
J gene: TRBJ1-1
CDR3 length: 15
clone size: -
V gene: TRBV25-1

CDR3 DNA: TGCGCCAGCAGCCCATCCGGGACAGGGGGAGAAAAACTGTTTTTT
CDR3 protein: CASSPSGTGGEKLFF
D gene: TRBD1
J gene: TRBJ1-4
CDR3 length: 15
clone size: -
V gene: TRBV5-1

CDR3 DNA: TGTGCCTGGAGTGTACGCTCGGAGCCCCAGCATTTT
CDR3 protein: CAWSVRSEPQHF
D gene: -
J gene: TRBJ1-5
CDR3 length: 12
clone size: -
V gene: TRBV30

CDR3 DNA: TGCGCCAGCAGATTAAGCGGGACCTCCTACAATGAGCAGTTCTTC
CDR3 protein: CASRLSGTSYNEQFF
D gene: TRBD2
J gene: TRBJ2-1
CDR3 length: 15
clone size: -
V gene: TRBV5-1

CDR3 DNA: TGCGCCAGCAGCTGGAGGGGGGACAGGGATGACGGCTACACCTTC
CDR3 protein: CASSWRGDRDDGYTF
D gene: TRBD1
J gene: TRBJ1-2
CDR3 length: 15
clone size: -
V gene: TRBV5-1

CDR3 DNA: TGTGCCAGCATCCCCCGGGAGGCTAGCACAGATACGCAGTATTTT
CDR3 protein: CASIPREASTDTQYF
D gene: TRBD2
J gene: TRBJ2-3
CDR3 length: 15
clone size: -
V gene: TRBV6-6

CDR3 DNA: TGTGCCAGCAGCTTCTTGGGGCTAGCGGGAGCCAATGAGCAGTTCTTC
CDR3 protein: CASSFLGLAGANEQFF
D gene: TRBD2
J gene: TRBJ2-1
CDR3 length: 16
clone size: few
V gene: TRBV5-4

CDR3 DNA: TGTGCCAGCAGCTCCGGGACAGGGCCATATAGCAATCAGCCCCAGCATTTT
CDR3 protein: CASSSGTGPYSNQPQHF
D gene: TRBD1
J gene: TRBJ1-5
CDR3 length: 17
clone size: few
V gene: TRBV27

CDR3 DNA: TGTGCCAGCAGTTTATCGCGACAGGCCCAAGAGACCCAGTACTTC
CDR3 protein: CASSLSRQAQETQYF
D gene: -
J gene: TRBJ2-5
CDR3 length: 15
clone size: -
V gene: TRBV27

CDR3 DNA: TGTGCCAGCAGTGAAACAGGGATCCTCTATGGCTACACCTTC
CDR3 protein: CASSETGILYGYTF
D gene: -
J gene: TRBJ1-2
CDR3 length: 14
clone size: -
V gene: TRBV6-5

CDR3 DNA: TGTGCCTGGAGGGGGAGCTCCTACAATGAGCAGTTCTTC
CDR3 protein: CAWRGSSYNEQFF
D gene: -
J gene: TRBJ2-1
CDR3 length: 13
clone size: few
V gene: TRBV30

CDR3 DNA: TGTGCCACCGAGGGACAGGACCTCTATGGCTACACCTTC
CDR3 protein: CATEGQDLYGYTF
D gene: TRBD1
J gene: TRBJ1-2
CDR3 length: 13
clone size: -
V gene: TRBV19

CDR3 DNA: TGTGCCAGCAGCTTAGTACGTAGAGGCCGGGGGTATGGCTACACCTTC
CDR3 protein: CASSLVRRGRGYGYTF
D gene: -
J gene: TRBJ1-2
CDR3 length: 16
clone size: -
V gene: TRBV11-2

CDR3 DNA: TGTGCCAGCAAGTACCTGGGCGGGAGGTCGAACACCGGGGAGCTGTTTTTT
CDR3 protein: CASKYLGGRSNTGELFF
D gene: TRBD2
J gene: TRBJ2-2
CDR3 length: 17
clone size: -
V gene: TRBV2

CDR3 DNA: TGTGCCAGCAGCTCCCACACGAACACTGAAGCTTTCTTT
CDR3 protein: CASSSHTNTEAFF
D gene: -
J gene: TRBJ1-1
CDR3 length: 13
clone size: -
V gene: TRBV9

CDR3 DNA: TGTGCCTGGACGGGACAGGGAAATTCACCCCTCCACTTT
CDR3 protein: CAWTGQGNSPLHF
D gene: TRBD1
J gene: TRBJ1-6
CDR3 length: 13
clone size: once
V gene: TRBV30

CDR3 DNA: TGTGCCAGCAGCCCCCAGCGGACGGGGGGGCTCAATGAGCAGTTCTTC
CDR3 protein: CASSPQRTGGLNEQFF
D gene: TRBD2
J gene: TRBJ2-1
CDR3 length: 16
clone size: -
V gene: TRBV7-9

CDR3 DNA: TGTGCCAGCAGCAACGCAGGGTGCACTGAAGCTTTCTTT
CDR3 protein: CASSNAGCTEAFF
D gene: -
J gene: TRBJ1-1
CDR3 length: 13
clone size: -
V gene: TRBV21-1

CDR3 DNA: TGTGCCACCAGCAGAGAGGCCCTGACAGGCTCTGGAAACACCATATATTTT
CDR3 protein: CATSREALTGSGNTIYF
D gene: -
J gene: TRBJ1-3
CDR3 length: 17
clone size: -
V gene: TRBV15

CDR3 DNA: TGCGCCAGCAGCAGGACAGGGGGACAAGAGACCCAGTACTTC
CDR3 protein: CASSRTGGQETQYF
D gene: TRBD1
J gene: TRBJ2-5
CDR3 length: 14
clone size: -
V gene: TRBV5-1

CDR3 DNA: TGTGCCAGCAACAGGATCGATAATTCACCCCTCCACTTT
CDR3 protein: CASNRIDNSPLHF
D gene: -
J gene: TRBJ1-6
CDR3 length: 13
clone size: -
V gene: TRBV28

CDR3 DNA: TGTGCCAGCAGTTTAAACTTCCGGTCGAACACTGAAGCTTTCTTT
CDR3 protein: CASSLNFRSNTEAFF
D gene: -
J gene: TRBJ1-1
CDR3 length: 15
clone size: -
V gene: TRBV28

CDR3 DNA: TGTGCCAGCAGTGACATCATGACAGGGGGCGGCACTGAAGCTTTCTTT
CDR3 protein: CASSDIMTGGGTEAFF
D gene: TRBD1
J gene: TRBJ1-1
CDR3 length: 16
clone size: -
V gene: TRBV25-1

CDR3 DNA: TGTGCCAGCAGTTCCCCTTTACGGGATAATGAGCAGTTCTTC
CDR3 protein: CASSSPLRDNEQFF
D gene: -
J gene: TRBJ2-1
CDR3 length: 14
clone size: -
V gene: TRBV28

CDR3 DNA: TGTGCCAGCAGCTTGGCGGGACTCCTTGAAAAACTGTTTTTT
CDR3 protein: CASSLAGLLEKLFF
D gene: -
J gene: TRBJ1-4
CDR3 length: 14
clone size: -
V gene: TRBV5-5

CDR3 DNA: TGTGCTAGTGGTACCACAATGTGGGGCTACACCTTC
CDR3 protein: CASGTTMWGYTF
D gene: -
J gene: TRBJ1-2
CDR3 length: 12
clone size: -
V gene: TRBV12-5

CDR3 DNA: TGTGCCAGCAGCTCGACTAGCTCGCCCAGCTACGAGCAGTACTTC
CDR3 protein: CASSSTSSPSYEQYF
D gene: TRBD2
J gene: TRBJ2-7
CDR3 length: 15
clone size: -
V gene: TRBV11-3

CDR3 DNA: TGTGCCAGCAGTGACAGTACAGGGAACTATGGCTACACCTTC
CDR3 protein: CASSDSTGNYGYTF
D gene: -
J gene: TRBJ1-2
CDR3 length: 14
clone size: few
V gene: TRBV2

CDR3 DNA: TGTGCCAGCAGCGGCACAGGGTTCACTGAAGCTTTCTTT
CDR3 protein: CASSGTGFTEAFF
D gene: -
J gene: TRBJ1-1
CDR3 length: 13
clone size: -
V gene: TRBV9

CDR3 DNA: TGCGCCAGCAGCTCCGGGGGCAGGGGGCACCACGAGCAGTACTTC
CDR3 protein: CASSSGGRGHHEQYF
D gene: TRBD1
J gene: TRBJ2-7
CDR3 length: 15
clone size: -
V gene: TRBV5-1